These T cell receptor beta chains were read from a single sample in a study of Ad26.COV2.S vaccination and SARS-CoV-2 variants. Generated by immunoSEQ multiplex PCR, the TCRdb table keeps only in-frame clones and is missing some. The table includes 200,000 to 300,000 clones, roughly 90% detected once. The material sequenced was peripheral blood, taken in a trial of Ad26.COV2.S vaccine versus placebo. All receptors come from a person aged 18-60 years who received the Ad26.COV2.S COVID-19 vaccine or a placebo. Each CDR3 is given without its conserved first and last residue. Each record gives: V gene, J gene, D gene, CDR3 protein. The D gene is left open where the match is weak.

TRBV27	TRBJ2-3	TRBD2	ASSFLTSGLTHTQY
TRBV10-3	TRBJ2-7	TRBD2	AISTSGVSYEQY
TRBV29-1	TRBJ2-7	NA	SVRLGEIEQY
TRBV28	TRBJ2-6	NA	ASSTLTGFLSGANVLT
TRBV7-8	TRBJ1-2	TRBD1	ASSLAGQNYGYT
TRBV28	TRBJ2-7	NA	ASSLGLEQY
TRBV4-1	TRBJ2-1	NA	ASSQEQGTFSYNEQF
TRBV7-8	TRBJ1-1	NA	ASSLGRGDTEAF
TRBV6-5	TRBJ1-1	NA	ASSRGEFMNTEAF
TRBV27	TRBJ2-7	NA	ASSFRDGTYEQY
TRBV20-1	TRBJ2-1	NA	SASDWGSGPYNEQF
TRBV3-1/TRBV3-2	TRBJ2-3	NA	ASSFRVLLTDTQY
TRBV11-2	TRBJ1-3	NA	ASSLEDGLTLSSGNTIY
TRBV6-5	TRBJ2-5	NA	ASSYSPAGAQETQY
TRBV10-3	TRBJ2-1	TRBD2	AISLAGAGNEQF
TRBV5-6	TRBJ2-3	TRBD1	ASSLGGTGTDTQY
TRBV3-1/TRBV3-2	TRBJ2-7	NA	ASSQGFSGGSYEQY
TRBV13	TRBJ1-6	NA	ASSLGLIRAGYNSPLH
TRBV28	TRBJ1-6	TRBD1	ASSLPGQGAYNSPLH
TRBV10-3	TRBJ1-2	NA	AIREGPLYGYT
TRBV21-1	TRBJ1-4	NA	ASSKPQGQGATNEKLF
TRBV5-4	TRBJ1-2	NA	ASSLFGGFGGYT
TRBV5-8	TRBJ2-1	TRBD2	ASSPSWGTRGNEQF
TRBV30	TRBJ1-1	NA	AWSMQTNTEAF
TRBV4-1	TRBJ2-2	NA	ASSQGKGVGGELF
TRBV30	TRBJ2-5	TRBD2	AWSVTAGGETQY
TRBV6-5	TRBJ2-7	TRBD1	ASIPGQGYSYEQY
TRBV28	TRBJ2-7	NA	ASSSASGHSYEQY
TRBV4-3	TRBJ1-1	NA	ASSQGGATGAKGLNTEAF
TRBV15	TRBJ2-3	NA	ATSRVAQTDTQY
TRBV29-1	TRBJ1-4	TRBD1	SVPTGEKLF
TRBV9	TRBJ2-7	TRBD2	ASSVETGGSYEQY
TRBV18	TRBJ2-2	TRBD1	ASSRRQGPNTGELF
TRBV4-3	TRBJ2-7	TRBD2	ASSQGPGTSGGEQY
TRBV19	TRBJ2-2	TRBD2	ASSIPRRGAVTGELF
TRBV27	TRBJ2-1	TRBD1	ASRLTGGNEQF
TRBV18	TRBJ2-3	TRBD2	ASSPISGRNTDTQY
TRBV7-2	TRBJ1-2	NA	ASSLNYGYT
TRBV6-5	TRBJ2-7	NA	ASSLSGLHGQY
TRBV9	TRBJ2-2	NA	ASSVEIYTGELF
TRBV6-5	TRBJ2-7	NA	ASSYSNRAGEQY
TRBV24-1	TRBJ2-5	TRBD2	ATSPTGPKRGGLGTQY
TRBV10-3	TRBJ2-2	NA	AISAGGELF
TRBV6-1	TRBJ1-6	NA	ASSDLAGSSYNSPLH
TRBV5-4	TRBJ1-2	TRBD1	ASSTTGVVDYGYT
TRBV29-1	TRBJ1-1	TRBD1	SVGTGGHTEAF
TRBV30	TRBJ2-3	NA	AWSRGPDTQY
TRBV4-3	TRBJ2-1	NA	ASSQESQGRGNEQF
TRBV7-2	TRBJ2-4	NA	ASREGRTQGKNIQY
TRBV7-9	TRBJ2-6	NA	ASSLATGPSYSGANVLT